This T cell receptor beta chain is drawn from a study of blood T cell repertoires in COVID-19. Turning to the study itself: Samples came from the United States, Italy and Spain, spanning acute and convalescent COVID-19. T cells, B-cell-depleted T cells, or PBMCs provided the cDNA or gDNA that served as material.

As handled by the study authors: Amplified reference gene primers provided the basis for estimating nucleated cell counts. Produced via immunoSEQ multiplex PCR; TCRdb's table is partial and in-frame only. V and J calls and clone size come straight from that table; D and trimming were deduced from the DNA. The sample lists roughly 350,000 clones; 75% to 90% were seen once. The CDR3 is 18 residues long. From germline, CDR1 is KGHDR and CDR2 SFDVKD. Losses at the gene ends were 3 bases for V and 1 base for J; bases not matched to a gene: 9. This receptor was identified in a woman under 30 with acute or convalescent COVID-19. The sample comprised peripheral blood. The rearrangement uses TRBV24-1 and TRBJ2-2; 8 positions agree with TRBD1. CDR3 in amino acids: CATSDGRRQGRNTGELFF. The CDR3 DNA follows: TGTGCCACCAGTGATGGACGACGACAGGGGCGGAACACCGGGGAGCTGTTTTTT.